This entry describes one T cell receptor beta chain. Its matching antigen is unknown. A read error may explain this, as a much larger clone is one base away. The CDR3 length is 15 residues. Germline V gene sequence: CDR1 MDHEN, CDR2 SYDVKM. The V segment lost 6 bases and the J segment 10 bases; nucleotides outside the gene matches: 12. The data stem from a study of post-analysis software for immune sequencing data. General study findings and limits: With TRBV5-6, TRBV5-1 and TRBV20-1 included, roughly five TRBV segments were more frequent in patients than in controls.

Carried by the TCR beta cDNA libraries were unique molecular identifiers. TCRdb reanalysed the PCR reads using MiXCR and keeps one entry per CDR3 protein. Among about 200,000 distinct CDR3 sequences listed, roughly 28% were seen once. Sequencing used blood. The rearrangement joins TRBV28 to TRBJ2-1; 10 nucleotides line up with TRBD1. The TCR sequence derives from a girl younger than 18 with multiple sclerosis. The CDR3 sequence is CASRYDRGPLYEQFF. The CDR3 DNA follows: TGTGCCAGCAGGTACGACAGGGGGCCCCTCTACGAGCAGTTCTTC.